This TCR beta chain originates from a study of blood T cell repertoires in COVID-19 (dated by TCRdb to 2020 to 2021). For the study in its entirety: The collaborator samples originated in the United States, Italy and Spain and spanned the acute and convalescent phases of COVID-19. The prospective study material was composed of cDNA or gDNA derived from T cells, B-cell-depleted T cells, or PBMCs. Subjects who had been exposed to COVID-19, were actively infected with it, or had recovered from it provided the deeply sampled blood TCRbeta repertoires that made up the dataset. A freely available public database, intended as a resource for researchers studying the immune response to SARS-CoV-2, is where the repertoires were released. Samples were obtained from the ongoing ImmuneRACE study (first 160 participants) and from approximately 1,200 subjects provided by 6 global collaborators. Nearly every sample came with metadata listing a de-identified subject ID, COVID-19 status, age in years and sex. Where available, HLA class I and class II types were taken from metadata supplied by the sample provider and were not determined by assay-based typing. The investigation overall reported the following: How much clinical and demographic metadata was included differed by source and by participant, and the metadata was provided uncurated.

According to the germline V gene, CDR1 reads SGHRS and CDR2 reads YFSETQ. The germline V and J ends show losses of 4 bases and 8 bases respectively, and no gene match explains 5 bases of the junction. Counted from cysteine to phenylalanine, this CDR3 has 12 amino acids. Only the CDR3 part of the read is kept: 36 bases, read in frame from the first base. This clone is a singleton in its sample. No antigen is known for it. Base-call qualities are not available, and no considerably larger clone is one nucleotide away. The immunoSEQ Assay, a bias-controlled multiplex PCR, was used to amplify TCRbeta CDR3 regions from genomic DNA. Processing in the source paper ran as follows. The number of nucleated cells in each sample was estimated by amplification of reference gene primers within the assay. Sequence reads were collapsed and filtered to measure the absolute abundance of every unique TCRbeta CDR3 rearrangement. For each sample, productive Simpson clonality was calculated by taking the square root of Simpson's diversity index across productive rearrangements. TCRdb obtained this table from immuneACCESS and retained in-frame rearrangements with V and J assigned. These tables miss some clones; where compared with another copy, unresolved V genes account for less than half of the shortfall, and the remainder is unexplained. From that table come the V and J calls and clone size; the DNA was used to work out D and trimming. This sample holds 350,000 to 450,000 clones; 85% were observed only once. The ten largest account for under 4% of the sample.

Whole blood was collected in K2EDTA tubes by collaborating institutions according to the institutions' own protocols. For TCRbeta analysis, collaborator samples were shipped as frozen whole blood, as isolated PBMCs, or as DNA extracted from either sample type. The rearranged chain carries TRBV5-1 and TRBJ2-5; 7 nucleotides in the junction match TRBD2. This sequence was found in a young woman with acute or convalescent COVID-19. Material: peripheral blood. The CDR3 region reads CASSRRGGTQYF. In nucleotide form, the sequence is TGCGCCAGCAGCAGGCGCGGGGGAACCCAGTACTTC.